The rows below give T cell receptor beta chains drawn from one sample of a study of T cells after yellow fever vaccination. TCRdb re-analysed the 5' RACE reads in MiXCR, keeping a single row per CDR3 protein. The table has some 200,000 distinct CDR3 sequences, more than 3% seen once. Here the sequenced sample was CD4+ T cells sorted from PBMCs, taken 10 days after the yellow fever booster vaccination. The receptors shown here come from a man aged 18 to 29 who received the YFV17D yellow fever vaccine. Both conserved end residues are part of each CDR3. The D gene is left open where the match is weak. Part of the rows lack a size; the others show once, few, many or a class for expanded clones.

J | D | size | V | CDR3 | DNA
TRBJ2-1 | - | many | TRBV10-3 | CAISGGGLYNEQFF | TGTGCCATCAGTGGGGGGGGGCTCTACAATGAGCAGTTCTTC
TRBJ1-1 | - | many | TRBV15 | CATSRDRQMNTEAFF | TGTGCCACCAGCAGAGATCGACAGATGAACACTGAAGCTTTCTTT
TRBJ2-1 | TRBD1 | few | TRBV5-4 | CASSQKKDRGVRNEQFF | TGTGCCAGCAGCCAAAAAAAAGACAGGGGGGTAAGGAATGAGCAGTTCTTC
TRBJ1-5 | - | many | TRBV7-8 | CASSSRTVVSNQPQHF | TGTGCCAGCAGCTCCCGGACGGTTGTTAGCAATCAGCCCCAGCATTTT
TRBJ2-3 | TRBD2 | many | TRBV30 | CAWSLGLAGGLDTQYF | TGTGCCTGGAGTCTGGGACTAGCGGGGGGATTGGATACGCAGTATTTT
TRBJ2-5 | TRBD2 | many | TRBV5-1 | CASSLSSSGVQETQYF | TGCGCCAGCAGCTTGTCCAGTAGCGGGGTACAAGAGACCCAGTACTTC
TRBJ1-4 | TRBD1 | - | TRBV18 | CASSPRDRGGMSPEKMFF | TGTGCCAGCTCACCACGGGACAGGGGTGGCATGAGTCCTGAAAAAATGTTTTTT
TRBJ2-2 | - | - | TRBV19 | CAVRIGTWRTGELFF | TGTGCCGTACGGATCGGGACATGGAGGACCGGGGAGCTGTTTTTT
TRBJ1-6 | - | - | TRBV12-3/TRBV12-4 | CASTFGAGVNSPLHF | TGTGCCAGCACCTTCGGGGCCGGGGTAAATTCACCCCTCCACTTT
TRBJ2-5 | - | few | TRBV3-1 | CASSQGPDPRQTQYF | TGTGCCAGCAGCCAAGGCCCCGACCCGAGGCAGACCCAGTACTTC
TRBJ2-3 | TRBD2 | few | TRBV6-6 | CASRGGGAARATDTQYF | TGTGCCAGCAGAGGCGGGGGGGCAGCTCGGGCGACAGATACGCAGTATTTT
TRBJ2-3 | TRBD2 | few | TRBV5-1 | CASSWGLAGGPPWADTQYF | TGCGCCAGCAGCTGGGGACTAGCGGGGGGGCCCCCGTGGGCAGATACGCAGTATTTT
TRBJ1-3 | - | - | TRBV11-1 | CASSFGVLGNTIYF | TGTGCCAGCAGCTTTGGGGTGCTCGGAAACACCATATATTTT
TRBJ2-1 | TRBD2 | few | TRBV5-1 | CASSLKRGTYNEQFF | TGCGCCAGCAGCTTGAAGCGGGGGACCTACAATGAGCAGTTCTTC
TRBJ1-1 | TRBD1 | many | TRBV5-1 | CASRTDREGTEAFF | TGCGCCAGCAGGACGGACAGGGAGGGCACTGAAGCTTTCTTT
TRBJ1-5 | TRBD1 | - | TRBV20-1 | CSAIVGGQGTNQPQHF | TGCAGTGCTATAGTGGGCGGACAGGGAACGAATCAGCCCCAGCATTTT
TRBJ1-2 | TRBD1 | few | TRBV19 | CASSTPIQGNYGYTF | TGTGCCAGTAGTACTCCGATACAGGGGAACTATGGCTACACCTTC
TRBJ1-2 | - | few | TRBV3-1 | CASSRRRTDGNYGYTF | TGTGCCAGCAGCCGGAGGCGGACGGACGGGAACTATGGCTACACCTTC
TRBJ1-5 | TRBD1 | many | TRBV4-2 | CASSQDMTGSKPQHF | TGTGCCAGCAGCCAAGATATGACAGGGTCAAAGCCCCAGCATTTT
TRBJ1-3 | TRBD1 | many | TRBV10-3 | CAIRSDRDRGNTIYF | TGTGCCATCAGGAGTGACCGGGACAGAGGAAACACCATATATTTT
TRBJ1-1 | - | few | TRBV7-2 | CASIPWVGKGMAFF | TGTGCCAGCATCCCTTGGGTGGGAAAGGGCATGGCTTTCTTT
TRBJ1-5 | - | - | TRBV7-2 | CASSQRGGWQPQHF | TGTGCCAGCAGTCAACGGGGAGGTTGGCAGCCCCAGCATTTT
TRBJ1-5 | - | many | TRBV12-3/TRBV12-4 | CASSLFAGNQPQHF | TGTGCCAGCAGTTTATTCGCTGGCAATCAGCCCCAGCATTTT
TRBJ2-1 | - | many | TRBV10-3 | CAISEFGNEQFF | TGTGCCATCAGTGAGTTCGGTAATGAGCAGTTCTTC
TRBJ1-6 | - | few | TRBV4-1 | CASSQEGASYNSPLHF | TGCGCCAGCAGCCAAGAGGGGGCTTCCTATAATTCACCCCTCCACTTT
TRBJ2-5 | - | few | TRBV4-2 | CASSQADRGLDQETQYF | TGTGCCAGCAGCCAAGCCGACCGGGGACTGGACCAAGAGACCCAGTACTTC
TRBJ2-2 | - | many | TRBV9 | CASRTANTGELFF | TGTGCCAGCCGGACGGCGAACACCGGGGAGCTGTTTTTT
TRBJ2-1 | TRBD1 | many | TRBV29-1 | CSGLLAGGYNEQFF | TGCAGCGGGTTGCTGGCAGGGGGCTACAATGAGCAGTTCTTC
TRBJ2-1 | - | many | TRBV6-2/TRBV6-3 | CASSYWVPSYNEQFF | TGTGCCAGCAGTTACTGGGTCCCCTCCTACAATGAGCAGTTCTTC
TRBJ2-5 | - | - | TRBV20-1 | CSAPGQPEETQYF | TGCAGTGCGCCTGGACAGCCCGAAGAGACCCAGTACTTC
TRBJ1-5 | TRBD1 | - | TRBV19 | CASRDRGNQPQHF | TGTGCCAGTAGAGACAGGGGCAATCAGCCCCAGCATTTT
TRBJ2-2 | TRBD2 | many | TRBV7-2 | CASSFSGGAGELFF | TGTGCCAGCAGCTTTAGCGGGGGGGCCGGGGAGCTGTTTTTT
TRBJ2-1 | TRBD1 | many | TRBV6-2/TRBV6-3 | CASSTQGAMDEQFF | TGTGCCAGCAGTACCCAGGGGGCCATGGATGAGCAGTTCTTC
TRBJ2-7 | - | many | TRBV29-1 | CSVGSSYEQYF | TGCAGCGTCGGGAGCTCCTACGAGCAGTACTTC
TRBJ1-5 | - | few | TRBV18 | CASSLSGISQPQHF | TGTGCCAGCTCACTAAGTGGAATCAGTCAGCCCCAGCATTTT
TRBJ2-1 | TRBD1 | - | TRBV10-3 | CAIKGQGDNEQFF | TGTGCCATCAAGGGACAGGGAGACAATGAGCAGTTCTTC
TRBJ2-7 | - | - | TRBV7-3 | CASSSLDGTPQYF | TGTGCCAGCAGCTCTTTGGACGGCACCCCCCAGTACTTC
TRBJ2-5 | - | - | TRBV12-3/TRBV12-4 | CASSLTRLRSQYF | TGTGCCAGCAGTTTAACGAGATTGCGGTCCCAGTACTTC
TRBJ1-2 | - | few | TRBV9 | CASSVEVPGYGYTF | TGTGCCAGCAGCGTAGAGGTCCCGGGGTATGGCTACACCTTC
TRBJ1-2 | TRBD1 | few | TRBV11-2 | CASSSRGTWYGYTF | TGTGCCAGCAGCTCCAGGGGGACGTGGTATGGCTACACCTTC
TRBJ1-2 | - | many | TRBV12-3/TRBV12-4 | CASRDSGANYGYTF | TGTGCCAGCAGGGACAGTGGGGCTAACTATGGCTACACCTTC
TRBJ1-2 | - | many | TRBV5-1 | CASIPRPANYGYTF | TGCGCCAGCATTCCCAGACCAGCTAACTATGGCTACACCTTC
TRBJ2-2 | - | many | TRBV5-1 | CASRLLGGGNTGELFF | TGCGCCAGCAGGCTTCTTGGAGGGGGGAACACCGGGGAGCTGTTTTTT
TRBJ1-2 | - | few | TRBV30 | CAWSYQTGGYTF | TGTGCCTGGAGTTACCAGACCGGTGGCTACACCTTC
TRBJ2-5 | TRBD1 | - | TRBV20-1 | CSASEGAETQYF | TGCAGTGCCTCAGAGGGGGCAGAGACCCAGTACTTC
TRBJ1-2 | - | many | TRBV7-2 | CASSSGSHYGYTF | TGTGCCAGCTCATCAGGGTCGCACTATGGCTACACCTTC